This T cell receptor (beta chain) originates from a study of CD8 T cells in ankylosing spondylitis. This clonotype was counted many times. Its specificity is not known. Study observations and caveats: Characteristic of ankylosing spondylitis blood, it appeared, was a TCR beta motif comprising several highly homologous variants.

The TCR beta libraries were generated through quantitative 5'-RACE incorporating molecular barcodes. Each CDR3 protein gets one entry after TCRdb re-called the 5' RACE reads with MiXCR. This sample has some 450,000 distinct CDR3 sequences, with roughly 18% found just once. The ends were cut back, 3 bases at V and 6 bases at J, with 9 bases in the middle. Germline CDR1 is MNHNY and CDR2 is SVGAGI (reference sequence). CDR3 length: 12 residues. The TCR was taken from a male donor with ankylosing spondylitis. This chain connects TRBV6-6 to TRBJ2-7; D is uncertain. The sequencing sample was made of blood, either unsorted or a sorted T cell fraction (not recorded which). The DNA of the CDR3 is TGTGCCAGCAGTTATGAGACCCTCGAGCAGTACTTC. Its protein product is CASSYETLEQYF.